This TCR beta chain originates from a study of blood T cells in healthy people across ages. Study-level results: Investigators treated diversity estimates from one million T cells as underestimates.

The authors isolated at least 7 million PBMCs per sample. On this clonotype itself: Antigen: not known.

Sample-barcoded 5' priming and a J-beta primer mix drove a second PCR of 7 to 11 cycles. MiXCR was run by TCRdb on the 5' RACE reads, yielding one entry per CDR3 protein. The sample consists of roughly 720,000 distinct CDR3 sequences, around half of them appearing once. The sample taken for sequencing was blood. This TCR was sampled from a man older than 75 in good health.

CDR3 nucleotide sequence: TGCAGTGCTAGCCAACGGAACGGGAACTACGAGCAGTACTTC. It specifies CSASQRNGNYEQYF. The chain employs TRBV20-1 and TRBJ2-1; TRBD2 is a possible D gene (5 bases). The DNA end lines up better with TRBJ2-7; the J call may be wrong. Germline V gene lookup returns CDR1 DFQATT and CDR2 SNEGSKA (reference sequence). The CDR3 runs to 14 residues.